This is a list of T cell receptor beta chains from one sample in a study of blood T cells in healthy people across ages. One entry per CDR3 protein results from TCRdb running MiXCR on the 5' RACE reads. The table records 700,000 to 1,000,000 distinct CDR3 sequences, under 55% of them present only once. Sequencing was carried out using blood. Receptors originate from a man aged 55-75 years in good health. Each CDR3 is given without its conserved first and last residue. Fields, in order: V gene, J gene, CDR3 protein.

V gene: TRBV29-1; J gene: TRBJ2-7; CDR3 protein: SVELGDSYEQY
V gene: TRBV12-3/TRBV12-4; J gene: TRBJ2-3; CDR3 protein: ASSSAGGLSDTQY
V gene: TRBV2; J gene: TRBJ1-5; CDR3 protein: ASTSGGTGINQPQH
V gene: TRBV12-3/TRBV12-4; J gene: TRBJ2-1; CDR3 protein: ASLLSMTVQQF
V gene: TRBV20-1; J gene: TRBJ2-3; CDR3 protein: SASPIYLAGGSPDTQY
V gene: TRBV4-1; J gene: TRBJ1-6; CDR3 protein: ASSQDTDSPLH
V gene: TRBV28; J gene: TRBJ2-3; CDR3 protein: ASRRTGKTDTQY
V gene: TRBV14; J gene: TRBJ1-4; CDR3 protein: ASSQEVGDMTNEKLF
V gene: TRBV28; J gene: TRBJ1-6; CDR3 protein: ASDRSYSPLH
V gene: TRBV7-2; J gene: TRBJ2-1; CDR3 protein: ASRRGLADTPYNEQF
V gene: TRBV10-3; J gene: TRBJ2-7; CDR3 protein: AISESRAETSYEQY
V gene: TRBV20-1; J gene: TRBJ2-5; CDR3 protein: SARETRPNGAQY
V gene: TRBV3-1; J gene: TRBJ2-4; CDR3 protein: ASSQDQGAPKNIQY
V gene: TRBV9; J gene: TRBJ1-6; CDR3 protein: ASSGTSNSPLH
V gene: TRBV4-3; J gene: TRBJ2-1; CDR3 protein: ASSQDTGLAAYNEQF
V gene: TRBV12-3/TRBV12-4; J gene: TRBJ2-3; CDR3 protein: ASSCRGADTQY
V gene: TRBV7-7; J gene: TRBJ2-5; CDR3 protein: ASSTGQIQETQY
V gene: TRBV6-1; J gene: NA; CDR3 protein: ASSEAGYEQY
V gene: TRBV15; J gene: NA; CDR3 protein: ATSSGNSWFEQY
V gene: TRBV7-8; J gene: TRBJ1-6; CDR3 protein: ASSTSTGVNSPLH
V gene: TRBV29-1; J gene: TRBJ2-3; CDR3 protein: SVGSVRGTDTQY
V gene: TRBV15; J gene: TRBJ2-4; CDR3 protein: ATSREGLGIAKNIQY
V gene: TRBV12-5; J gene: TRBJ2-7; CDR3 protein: ASGVWGGSYEQY
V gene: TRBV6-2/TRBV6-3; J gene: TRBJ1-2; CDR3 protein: ASSSILDSGGYGYT
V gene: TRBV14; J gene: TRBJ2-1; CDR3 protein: ASSQGDGEYNEQF
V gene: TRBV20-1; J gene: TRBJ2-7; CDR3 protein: SASGGGVTYEQY
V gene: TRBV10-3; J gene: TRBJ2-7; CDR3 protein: AIRPQGARYEQY
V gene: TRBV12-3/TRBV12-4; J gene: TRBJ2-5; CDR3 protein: ASSLGQNQETQY
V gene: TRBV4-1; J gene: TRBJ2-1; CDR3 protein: ASSQEGGGRSGEQF
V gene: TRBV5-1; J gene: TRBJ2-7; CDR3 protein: ASSLLQGTFLYEQY
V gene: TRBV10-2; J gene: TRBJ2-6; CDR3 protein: ASISAAGANVLT
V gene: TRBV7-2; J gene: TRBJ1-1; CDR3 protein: ASSRGHMNTEAF
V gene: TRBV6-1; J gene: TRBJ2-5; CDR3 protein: ASSEYGAQETQY
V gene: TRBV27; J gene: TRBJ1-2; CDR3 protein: ASRATNPDYGYT
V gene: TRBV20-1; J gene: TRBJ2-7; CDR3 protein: SARDQSQGSYEQY
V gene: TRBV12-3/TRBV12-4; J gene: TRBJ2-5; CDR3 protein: ASTRDRSQETQY
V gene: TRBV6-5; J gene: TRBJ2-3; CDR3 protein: ASSYSYYTDTQY
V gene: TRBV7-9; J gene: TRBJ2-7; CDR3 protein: ASSSGTSGGYEQY
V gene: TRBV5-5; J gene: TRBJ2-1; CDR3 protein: ASSPKYGQGGLAGVNEQF
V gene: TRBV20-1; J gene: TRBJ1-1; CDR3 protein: SARYTMNTEAF
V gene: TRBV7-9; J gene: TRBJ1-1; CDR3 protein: ASSQGSGVNTEAF